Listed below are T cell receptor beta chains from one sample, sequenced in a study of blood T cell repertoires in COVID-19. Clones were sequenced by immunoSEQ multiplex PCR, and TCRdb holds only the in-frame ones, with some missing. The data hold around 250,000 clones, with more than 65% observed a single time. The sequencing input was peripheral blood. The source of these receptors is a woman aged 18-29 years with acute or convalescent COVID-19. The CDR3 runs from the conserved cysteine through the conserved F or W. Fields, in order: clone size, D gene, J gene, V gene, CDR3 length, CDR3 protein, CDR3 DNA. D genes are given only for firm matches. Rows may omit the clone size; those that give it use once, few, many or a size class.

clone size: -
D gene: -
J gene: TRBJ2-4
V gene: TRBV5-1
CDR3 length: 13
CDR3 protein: CASSLEQPHIQYF
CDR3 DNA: TGCGCCAGCAGCTTAGAACAGCCACACATTCAGTACTTC

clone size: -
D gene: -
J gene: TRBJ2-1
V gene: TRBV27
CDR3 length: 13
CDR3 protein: CASSTLWGDEQFF
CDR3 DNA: TGTGCCAGCAGTACCCTATGGGGCGATGAGCAGTTCTTC

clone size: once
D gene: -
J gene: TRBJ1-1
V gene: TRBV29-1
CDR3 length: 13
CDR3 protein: CSVCDRLNTEAFF
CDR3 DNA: TGCAGCGTTTGTGACAGGTTGAACACTGAAGCTTTCTTT

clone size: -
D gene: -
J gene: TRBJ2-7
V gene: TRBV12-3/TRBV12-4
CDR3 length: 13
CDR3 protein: CASSSGTPYEQYF
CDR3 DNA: TGTGCCAGCAGCTCCGGGACACCCTACGAGCAGTACTTC

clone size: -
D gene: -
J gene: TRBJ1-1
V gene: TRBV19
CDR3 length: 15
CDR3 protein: CASSMNGGGAAEAFF
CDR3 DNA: TGTGCCAGTAGTATGAATGGAGGGGGGGCGGCCGAAGCTTTCTTT

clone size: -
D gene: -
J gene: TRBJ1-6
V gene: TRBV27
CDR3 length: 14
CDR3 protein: CASTPGGKNSPLHF
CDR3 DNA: TGTGCCAGCACCCCCGGCGGTAAAAATTCACCCCTCCACTTT

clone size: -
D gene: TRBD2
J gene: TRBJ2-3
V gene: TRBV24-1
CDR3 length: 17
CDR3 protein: CATSDWGLAGVRDTQYF
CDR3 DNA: TGTGCCACCAGTGATTGGGGACTAGCGGGAGTCCGAGATACGCAGTATTTT

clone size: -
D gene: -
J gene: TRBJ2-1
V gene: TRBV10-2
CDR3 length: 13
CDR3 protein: CASSESRRGEQFF
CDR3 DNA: TGCGCCAGCAGTGAGTCGAGGAGGGGCGAGCAGTTCTTC

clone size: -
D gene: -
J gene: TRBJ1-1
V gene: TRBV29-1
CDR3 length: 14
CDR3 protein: CSVETGGEGTEAFF
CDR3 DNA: TGCAGCGTTGAAACGGGGGGCGAGGGCACTGAAGCTTTCTTT

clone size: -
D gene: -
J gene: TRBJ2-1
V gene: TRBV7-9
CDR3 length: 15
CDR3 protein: CASSRRESSYNEQFF
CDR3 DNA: TGTGCCAGCAGCCGGAGGGAAAGCTCCTACAATGAGCAGTTCTTC

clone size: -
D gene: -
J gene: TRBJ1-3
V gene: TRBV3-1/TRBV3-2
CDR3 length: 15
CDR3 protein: CASSQDDRSGNTIYF
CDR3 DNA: TGTGCCAGCAGCCAAGATGACAGATCGGGAAACACCATATATTTT

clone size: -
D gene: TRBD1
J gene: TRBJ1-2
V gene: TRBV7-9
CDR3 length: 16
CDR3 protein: CASSQPRTGGNYGYTF
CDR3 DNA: TGTGCCAGCAGCCAACCCCGGACAGGGGGCAACTATGGCTACACCTTC

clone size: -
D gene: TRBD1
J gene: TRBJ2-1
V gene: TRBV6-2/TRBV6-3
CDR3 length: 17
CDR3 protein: CASSYPQGAGFLNEQFF
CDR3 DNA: TGTGCCAGCAGTTACCCTCAGGGGGCAGGTTTTTTGAATGAGCAGTTCTTC

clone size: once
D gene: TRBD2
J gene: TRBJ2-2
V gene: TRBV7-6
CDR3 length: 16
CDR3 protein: CASSLMSGTNTGELFF
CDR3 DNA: TGTGCCAGCAGCTTAATGAGCGGGACGAACACCGGGGAGCTGTTTTTT

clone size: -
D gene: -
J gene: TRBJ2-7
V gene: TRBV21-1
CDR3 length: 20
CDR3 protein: CASSQKGGEIRAGEGNEQYF
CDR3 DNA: TGTGCCAGCAGCCAAAAAGGGGGAGAGATCCGGGCGGGAGAAGGGAACGAGCAGTACTTC

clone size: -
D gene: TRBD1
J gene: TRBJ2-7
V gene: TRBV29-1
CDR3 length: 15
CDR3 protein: CSVDLPGQAPYEQYF
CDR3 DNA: TGCAGCGTTGATCTACCGGGACAGGCGCCCTACGAGCAGTACTTC

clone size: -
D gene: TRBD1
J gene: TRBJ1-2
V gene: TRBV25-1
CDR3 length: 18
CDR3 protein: CASRKVEDRDPTNYGYTF
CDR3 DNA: TGTGCCAGCAGGAAGGTGGAGGACAGGGACCCGACTAACTATGGCTACACCTTC

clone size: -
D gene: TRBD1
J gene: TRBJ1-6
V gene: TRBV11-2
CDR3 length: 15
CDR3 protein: CASSGPTGALSPLHF
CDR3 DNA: TGTGCCAGCAGCGGACCGACAGGGGCGCTTTCCCCCCTCCACTTT

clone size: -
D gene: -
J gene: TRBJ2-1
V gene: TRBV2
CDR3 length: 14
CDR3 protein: CASSEIRGNNEQFF
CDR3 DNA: TGTGCCAGCAGTGAAATACGAGGGAACAATGAGCAGTTCTTC

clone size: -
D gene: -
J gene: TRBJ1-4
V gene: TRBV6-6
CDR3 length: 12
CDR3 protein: CASWEGGEKLFF
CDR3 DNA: TGTGCCAGCTGGGAGGGGGGGGAAAAACTGTTTTTT

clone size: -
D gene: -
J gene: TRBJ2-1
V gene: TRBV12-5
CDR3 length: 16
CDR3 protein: CASGLGTGQGFNEQFF
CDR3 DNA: -

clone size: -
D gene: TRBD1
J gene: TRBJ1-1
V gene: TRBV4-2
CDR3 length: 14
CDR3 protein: CASRGQGSGTEAFF
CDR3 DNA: TGTGCCAGCAGAGGACAGGGTTCGGGAACTGAAGCTTTCTTT

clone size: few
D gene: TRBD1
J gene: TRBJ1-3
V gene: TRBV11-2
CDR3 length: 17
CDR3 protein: CASSLSLGGASGNTIYF
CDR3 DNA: TGTGCCAGCAGCCTCTCTCTAGGGGGCGCTTCTGGAAACACCATATATTTT

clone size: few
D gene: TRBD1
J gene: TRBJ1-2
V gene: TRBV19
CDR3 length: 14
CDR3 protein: CASNEGTGRRGYTF
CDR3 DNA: TGTGCCAGTAATGAGGGGACAGGGAGACGTGGCTACACCTTC

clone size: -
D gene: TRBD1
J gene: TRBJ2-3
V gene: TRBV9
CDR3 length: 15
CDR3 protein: CASSVETGSTDTQYF
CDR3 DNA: TGTGCCAGCAGCGTAGAGACAGGGTCCACAGATACGCAGTATTTT